These 2 T cell receptor beta chains came from one sample sequenced in a study of T cell responses to AZD1222 COVID-19 vaccine. This table comes from immunoSEQ multiplex PCR, and its TCRdb copy is limited to in-frame clones, with some not included. The sample yields approximately 99,000 clones, nearly 90% seen once. The source was peripheral blood, collected on day 0 of AZD1222 vaccination. The receptors come from an adult in good health.

The genes are TRBV7-9 and TRBJ2-2, with 10 bases fitting TRBD1. There are 15 residues in the CDR3. Germline CDR1 and CDR2: SEHNR and FQNEAQ (reference sequence). The V gene end was trimmed by 6 bases and the J gene end by 7 bases; junction bases not matched to a gene: 8. CDR3 protein: CASSPGTGAHGELFF. CDR3 in DNA: TGTGCCAGCAGTCCCGGGACAGGGGCTCACGGGGAGCTGTTTTTT. Variable domain in full (rest from reference TRBV7-9 and TRBJ2-2): DTGVSQNPRHKITKRGQNVTFRCDPISEHNRLYWYRQTLGQGPEFLTYFQNEAQLEKSRLLSDRFSAERPKGSFSTLEIQRTEQGDSAMYLCASSPGTGAHGELFFGEGSRLTVL.

The CDR3 is CASSPNNYGYTF. CDR3 DNA: TGTGCCAGCTCACCAAATAACTATGGCTACACCTTC. V usage is TRBV18 and J usage is TRBJ1-2; D is unresolved. Trimming took off 2 bases at V and 1 base at J, with 2 bases between the two ends. The CDR3 runs 12 residues. The germline CDR1 and CDR2 sequences are KGHSH and LQKENI. Full variable domain (rest looked up from reference TRBV18 and TRBJ1-2): NAGVMQNPRHLVRRRGQEARLRCSPMKGHSHVYWYRQLPEEGLKFMVYLQKENIIDESGMPKERFSAEFPKEGPSILRIQQVVRGDSAAYFCASSPNNYGYTFGSGTRLTVV.